The clone carrying this TCR beta chain occurred a few times. Its specificity is unknown. Germline values: CDR1 DFQATT, CDR2 SNEGSKA (reference sequence). The V end lost 3 bases, the J end lost 6 bases, and 7 bases lay between the germline ends. The CDR3 consists of 11 residues. The data belong to a study of CD8 T cells in ankylosing spondylitis. As the method for making TCR beta libraries, quantitative 5'-RACE with molecular barcodes was used. From the 5' RACE reads, TCRdb called clonotypes with MiXCR, one entry per CDR3 protein. The data contain about 36,000 distinct CDR3 sequences, 13% of them singletons. Study observations and caveats: Disease-associated clones were CD8+ and fairly uncommon in peripheral blood. Reported data indicate significant enrichment of disease-linked clones within matched ankylosing spondylitis synovial fluid. What seemed typical of ankylosing spondylitis blood was a TCR beta motif built from roughly eight highly homologous variants.

The TCR was taken from a male donor with ankylosing spondylitis. V is TRBV20-1 and J is TRBJ2-3; D gene unclear. Sequenced: synovial fluid, either unsorted or a sorted T cell fraction (not recorded which). CDR3 sequence: CSASVGDTQYF. Written as DNA, the CDR3 is TGCAGTGCTAGCGTCGGGGATACGCAGTATTTT.